This T cell receptor beta chain was retrieved from a study of blood T cell repertoires in COVID-19. Overall study context: Collection of acute and convalescent COVID-19 samples took place in the United States, Italy and Spain. Sample material is recorded as cDNA or gDNA derived from T cells, B-cell-depleted T cells, or PBMCs.

Original analysis: From reference gene primer amplification, estimates of nucleated cell counts were derived. Measured with immunoSEQ multiplex PCR; TCRdb has only the in-frame clones, and not every one. V and J calls and clone size follow that table, whereas D and trimming were derived from the DNA. The profile shows approximately 47,000 clones, about 84% of them singletons. The receptor comes from a woman in her sixties with acute or convalescent COVID-19. Sequenced: peripheral blood.

CDR3 region: CASSAMTGGGTDTQYF. CDR3 nucleotide sequence: TGCGCCAGCAGCGCTATGACAGGGGGCGGCACAGATACGCAGTATTTT. This sequence joins TRBV5-1 and TRBJ2-3; 10 bases match TRBD1. The germline V gene has CDR1 SGHRS and CDR2 YFSETQ. The V and J ends lost 4 bases and 1 base, in that order; junction bases with no gene match: 6. CDR3 length: 16 amino acids.